This T cell receptor beta chain was sequenced for a study of CD8 T cells in ankylosing spondylitis. Study-level results: Prior work had noted some motif variants in reactive arthritis blood and synovial fluid. What appeared characteristic of ankylosing spondylitis blood was a TCR beta motif of fewer than ten highly homologous variants. Matched synovial fluid from ankylosing spondylitis patients was reported to be enriched for disease-linked clones.

This clonotype came up a few times. Its antigen is unknown. CDR3 size: 16 residues. Trimming shortened V by 5 bases and J by 1 base, and 17 bases separated the two germline ends. The germline CDR1 and CDR2 sequences are SGHTA and FQGNSA. The authors made TCR beta libraries by quantitative 5'-RACE with molecular barcodes. From the 5' RACE reads, TCRdb called clonotypes with MiXCR, one entry per CDR3 protein. The sample consists of hundreds of thousands of distinct CDR3 sequences, roughly a sixth of them appearing once. The sequence derives from a male donor with ankylosing spondylitis. The sequencing input was blood, either unsorted or a sorted T cell fraction (not recorded which). The V and J genes are TRBV7-2 and TRBJ1-1; a weak D match, TRBD1 (5 bases). The DNA of the CDR3 is TGTGCCAGCAGCCTCGCGCGGGGCATTTCGAACACTGAAGCTTTCTTT. Protein product: CASSLARGISNTEAFF. The variable domain in full, with the rest retrieved from reference TRBV7-2 and TRBJ1-1, is GAGVSQSPSNKVTEKGKDVELRCDPISGHTALYWYRQSLGQGLEFLIYFQGNSAPDKSGLPSDRFSAERTGGSVSTLTIQRTQQEDSAVYLCASSLARGISNTEAFFGQGTRLTVV.